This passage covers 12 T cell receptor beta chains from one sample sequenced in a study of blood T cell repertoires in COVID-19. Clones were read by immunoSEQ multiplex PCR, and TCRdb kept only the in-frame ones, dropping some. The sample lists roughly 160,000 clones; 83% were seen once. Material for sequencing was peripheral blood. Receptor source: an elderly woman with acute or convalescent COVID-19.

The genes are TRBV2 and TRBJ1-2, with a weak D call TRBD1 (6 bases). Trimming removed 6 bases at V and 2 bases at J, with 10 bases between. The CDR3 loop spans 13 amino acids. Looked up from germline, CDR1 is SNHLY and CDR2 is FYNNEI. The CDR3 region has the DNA TGTGCCAGCAGCAACAGGGTCAACTATGGCTACACCTTC. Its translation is CASSNRVNYGYTF.

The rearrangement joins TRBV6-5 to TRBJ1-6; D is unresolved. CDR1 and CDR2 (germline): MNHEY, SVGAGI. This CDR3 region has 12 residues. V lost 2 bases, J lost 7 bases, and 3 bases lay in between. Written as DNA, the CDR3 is TGTGCCAGCAGTTACCAGAATTCACCCCTCCACTTT. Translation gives CASSYQNSPLHF.

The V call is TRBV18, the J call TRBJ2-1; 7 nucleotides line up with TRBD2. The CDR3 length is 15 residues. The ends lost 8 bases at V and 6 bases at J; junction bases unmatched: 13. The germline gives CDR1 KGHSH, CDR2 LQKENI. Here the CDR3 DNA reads TGTGCCAGCCTACTACGGGGGGAAACGGGCAATGAGCAGTTCTTC. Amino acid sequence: CASLLRGETGNEQFF.

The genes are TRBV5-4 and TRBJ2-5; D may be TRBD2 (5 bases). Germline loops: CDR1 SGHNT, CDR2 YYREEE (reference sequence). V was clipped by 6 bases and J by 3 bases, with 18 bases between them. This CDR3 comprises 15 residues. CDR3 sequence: CASTTRTGDKETQYF. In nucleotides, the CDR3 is TGTGCCAGCACCACTAGGACTGGGGATAAAGAGACCCAGTACTTC.

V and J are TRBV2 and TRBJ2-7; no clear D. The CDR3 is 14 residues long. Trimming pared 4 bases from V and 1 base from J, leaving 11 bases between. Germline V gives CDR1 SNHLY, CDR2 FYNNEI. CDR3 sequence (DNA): TGTGCCAGCAGTGTGCGAGGAGCATCCTACGAGCAGTACTTC. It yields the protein CASSVRGASYEQYF.

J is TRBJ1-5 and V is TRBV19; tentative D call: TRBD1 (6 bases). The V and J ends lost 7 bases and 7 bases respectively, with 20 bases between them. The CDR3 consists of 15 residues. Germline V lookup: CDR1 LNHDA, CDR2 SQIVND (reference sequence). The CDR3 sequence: CASNQAQAGEQPQHF. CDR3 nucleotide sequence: TGTGCCAGTAACCAAGCCCAGGCAGGGGAGCAGCCCCAGCATTTT.

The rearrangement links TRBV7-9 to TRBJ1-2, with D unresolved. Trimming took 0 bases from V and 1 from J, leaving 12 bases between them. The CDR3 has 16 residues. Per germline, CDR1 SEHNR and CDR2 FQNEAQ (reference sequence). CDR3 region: CASSLALQLINYGYTF. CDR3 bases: TGTGCCAGCAGCTTAGCGCTACAACTAATTAACTATGGCTACACCTTC.

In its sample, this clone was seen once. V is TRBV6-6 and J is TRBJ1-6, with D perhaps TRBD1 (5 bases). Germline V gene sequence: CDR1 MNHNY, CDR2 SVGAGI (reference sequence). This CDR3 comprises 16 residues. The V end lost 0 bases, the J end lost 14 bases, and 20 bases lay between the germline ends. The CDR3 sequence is CASSYSQGGDNRALHF. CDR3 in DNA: TGTGCCAGCAGTTACTCTCAGGGAGGCGATAATCGGGCCCTCCACTTT.

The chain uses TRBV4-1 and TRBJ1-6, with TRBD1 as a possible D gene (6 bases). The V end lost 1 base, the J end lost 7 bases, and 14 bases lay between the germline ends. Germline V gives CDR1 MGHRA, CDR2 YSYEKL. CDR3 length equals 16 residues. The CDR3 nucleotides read TGCGCCAGCAGCCAAGTAACAGGGCGAGGGAATTCACCCCTCCACTTT. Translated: CASSQVTGRGNSPLHF.

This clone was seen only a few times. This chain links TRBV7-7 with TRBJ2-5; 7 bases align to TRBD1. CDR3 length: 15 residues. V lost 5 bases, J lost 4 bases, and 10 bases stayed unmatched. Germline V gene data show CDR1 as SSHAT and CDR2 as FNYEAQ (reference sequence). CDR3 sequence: CASSTQTGRAETQYF. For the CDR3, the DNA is TGTGCCAGCAGCACCCAGACAGGGCGAGCAGAGACCCAGTACTTC. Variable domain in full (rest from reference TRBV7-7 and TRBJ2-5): GAGVSQSPRYKVTKRGQDVTLRCDPISSHATLYWYQQALGQGPEFLTYFNYEAQPDKSGLPSDRFSAERPEGSISTLTIQRTEQRDSAMYRCASSTQTGRAETQYFGPGTRLLVL.

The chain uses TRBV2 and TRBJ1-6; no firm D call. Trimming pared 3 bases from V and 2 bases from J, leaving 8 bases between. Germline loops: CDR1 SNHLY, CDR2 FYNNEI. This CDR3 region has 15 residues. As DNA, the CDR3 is TGTGCCAGCAGTGAGCGGCAAACCTATAATTCACCCCTCCACTTT. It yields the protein CASSERQTYNSPLHF.

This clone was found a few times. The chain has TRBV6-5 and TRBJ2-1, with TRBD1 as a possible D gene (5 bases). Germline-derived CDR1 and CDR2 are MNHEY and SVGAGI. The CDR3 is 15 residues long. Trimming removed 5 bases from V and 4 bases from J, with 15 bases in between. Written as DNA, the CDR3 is TGTGCCAGCAGTATCACGAGGACACCGTACAATGAGCAGTTCTTC. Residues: CASSITRTPYNEQFF.